This TCR beta chain was identified during a study of response to subunit inactivated influenza vaccine. TCRdb fed the RT-PCR reads into MiXCR, producing one record per CDR3 protein. The data contain roughly 170,000 distinct CDR3 sequences, about 9% of them seen just once; the ten biggest clones take up under 13%. General observations from the study: Researchers suggested that each seasonal influenza vaccination recruits few new T cells.

V lost 6 bases, J lost 10 bases, and 10 bases lay in between. The CDR3 extends over 12 amino acids. CDR1 is MDHEN and CDR2 is SYDVKM in the germline V gene. In regard to this clonotype: Its antigen is as yet unknown.

This chain connects TRBV28 to TRBJ1-6; D is undetermined. This receptor was obtained from a man in his forties or fifties who received an inactivated influenza vaccine. Sequencing used non-naive T cells sorted from PBMCs, obtained on the day of vaccination. The CDR3 spells CASSDLVSPLHF. The CDR3 DNA is TGTGCCAGCAGCGACCTTGTCTCACCCCTCCACTTT.